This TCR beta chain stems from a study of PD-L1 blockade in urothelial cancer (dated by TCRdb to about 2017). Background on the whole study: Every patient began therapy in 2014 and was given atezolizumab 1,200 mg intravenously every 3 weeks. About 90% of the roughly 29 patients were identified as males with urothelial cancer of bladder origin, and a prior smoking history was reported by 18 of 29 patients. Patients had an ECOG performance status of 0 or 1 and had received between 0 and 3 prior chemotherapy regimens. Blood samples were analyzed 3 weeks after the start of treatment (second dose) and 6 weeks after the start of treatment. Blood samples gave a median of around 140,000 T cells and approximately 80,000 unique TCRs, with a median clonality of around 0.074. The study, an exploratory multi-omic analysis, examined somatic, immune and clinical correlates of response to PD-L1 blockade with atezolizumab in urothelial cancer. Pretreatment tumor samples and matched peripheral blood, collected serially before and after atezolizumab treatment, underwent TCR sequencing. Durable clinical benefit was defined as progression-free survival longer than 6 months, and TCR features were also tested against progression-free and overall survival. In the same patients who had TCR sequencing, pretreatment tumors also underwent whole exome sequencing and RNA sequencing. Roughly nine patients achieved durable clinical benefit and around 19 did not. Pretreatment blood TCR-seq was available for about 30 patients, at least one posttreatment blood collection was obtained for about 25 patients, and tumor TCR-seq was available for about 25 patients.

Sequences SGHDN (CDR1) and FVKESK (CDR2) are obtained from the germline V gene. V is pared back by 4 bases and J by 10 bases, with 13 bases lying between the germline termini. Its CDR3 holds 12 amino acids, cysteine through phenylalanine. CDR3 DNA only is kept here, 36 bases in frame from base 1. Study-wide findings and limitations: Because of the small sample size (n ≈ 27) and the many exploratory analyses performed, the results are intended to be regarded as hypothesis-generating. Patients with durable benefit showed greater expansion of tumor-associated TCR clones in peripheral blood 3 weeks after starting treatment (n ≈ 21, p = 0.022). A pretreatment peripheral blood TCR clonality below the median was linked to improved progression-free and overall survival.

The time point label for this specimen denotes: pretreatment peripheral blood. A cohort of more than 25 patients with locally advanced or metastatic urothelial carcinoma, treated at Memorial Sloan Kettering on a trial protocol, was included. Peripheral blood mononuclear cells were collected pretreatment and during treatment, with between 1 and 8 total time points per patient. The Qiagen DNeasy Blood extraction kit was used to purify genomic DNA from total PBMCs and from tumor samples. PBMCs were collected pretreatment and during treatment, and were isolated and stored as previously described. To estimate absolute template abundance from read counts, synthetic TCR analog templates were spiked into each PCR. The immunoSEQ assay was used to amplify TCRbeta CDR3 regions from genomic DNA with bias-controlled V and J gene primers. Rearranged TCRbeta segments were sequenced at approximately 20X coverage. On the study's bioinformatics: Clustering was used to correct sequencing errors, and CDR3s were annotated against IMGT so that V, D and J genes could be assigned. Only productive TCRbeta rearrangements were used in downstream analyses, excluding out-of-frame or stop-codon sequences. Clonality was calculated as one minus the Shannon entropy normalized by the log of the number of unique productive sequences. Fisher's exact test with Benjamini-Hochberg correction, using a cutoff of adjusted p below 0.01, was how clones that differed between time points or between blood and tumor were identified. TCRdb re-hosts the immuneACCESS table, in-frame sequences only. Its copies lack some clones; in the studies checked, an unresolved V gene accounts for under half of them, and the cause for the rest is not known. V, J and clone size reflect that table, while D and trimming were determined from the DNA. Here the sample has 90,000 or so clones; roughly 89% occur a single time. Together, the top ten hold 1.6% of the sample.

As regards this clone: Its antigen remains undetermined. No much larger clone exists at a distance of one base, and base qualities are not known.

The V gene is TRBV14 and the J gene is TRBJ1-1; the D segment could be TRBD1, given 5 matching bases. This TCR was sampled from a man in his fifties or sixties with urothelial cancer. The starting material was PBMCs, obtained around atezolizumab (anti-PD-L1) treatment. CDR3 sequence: CASSRLTGGAFF. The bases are TGTGCCAGCAGCCGCCTTACGGGGGGAGCTTTCTTT.